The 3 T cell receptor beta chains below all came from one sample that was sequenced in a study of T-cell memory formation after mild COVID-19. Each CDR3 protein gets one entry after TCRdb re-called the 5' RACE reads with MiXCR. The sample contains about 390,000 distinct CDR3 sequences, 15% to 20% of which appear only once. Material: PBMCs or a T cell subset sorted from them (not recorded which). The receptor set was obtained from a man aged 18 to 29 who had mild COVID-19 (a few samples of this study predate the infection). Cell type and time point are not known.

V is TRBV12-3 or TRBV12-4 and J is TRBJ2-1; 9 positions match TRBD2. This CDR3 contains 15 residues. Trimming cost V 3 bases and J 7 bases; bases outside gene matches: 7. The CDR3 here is CASSFERGARNEQFF. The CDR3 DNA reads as TGTGCCAGCAGTTTCGAGCGGGGGGCGAGGAATGAGCAGTTCTTC.

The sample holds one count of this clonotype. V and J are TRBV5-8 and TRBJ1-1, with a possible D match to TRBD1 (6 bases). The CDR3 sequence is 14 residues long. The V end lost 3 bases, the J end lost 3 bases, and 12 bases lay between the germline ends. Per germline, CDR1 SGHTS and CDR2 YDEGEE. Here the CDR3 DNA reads TGTGCCAGCAGCTCTGGACAGTCTCACACTGAAGCTTTCTTT. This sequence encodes CASSSGQSHTEAFF.

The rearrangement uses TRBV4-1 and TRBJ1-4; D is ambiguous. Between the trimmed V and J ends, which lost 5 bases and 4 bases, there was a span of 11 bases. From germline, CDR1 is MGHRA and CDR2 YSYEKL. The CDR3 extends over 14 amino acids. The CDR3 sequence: CASSAQLVNEKLFF. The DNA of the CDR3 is TGCGCCAGCAGCGCCCAGTTGGTTAATGAAAAACTGTTTTTT.